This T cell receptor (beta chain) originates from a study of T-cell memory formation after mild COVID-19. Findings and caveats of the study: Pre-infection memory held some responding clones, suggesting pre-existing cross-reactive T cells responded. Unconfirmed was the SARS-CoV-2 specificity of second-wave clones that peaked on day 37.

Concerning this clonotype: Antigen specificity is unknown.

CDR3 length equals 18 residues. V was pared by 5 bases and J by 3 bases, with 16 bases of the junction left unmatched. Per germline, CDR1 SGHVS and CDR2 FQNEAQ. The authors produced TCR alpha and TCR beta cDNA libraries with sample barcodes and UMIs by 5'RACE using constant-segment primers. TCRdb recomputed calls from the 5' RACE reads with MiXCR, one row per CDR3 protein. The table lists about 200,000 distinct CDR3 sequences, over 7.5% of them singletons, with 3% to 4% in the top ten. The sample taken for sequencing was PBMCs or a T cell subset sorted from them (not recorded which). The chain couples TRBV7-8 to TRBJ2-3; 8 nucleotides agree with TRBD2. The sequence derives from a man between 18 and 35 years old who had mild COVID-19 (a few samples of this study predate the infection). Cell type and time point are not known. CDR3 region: CASSPAGGARRRTDTQYF. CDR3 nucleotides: TGTGCCAGCAGCCCCGCCGGGGGGGCCCGTAGAAGGACAGATACGCAGTATTTT.